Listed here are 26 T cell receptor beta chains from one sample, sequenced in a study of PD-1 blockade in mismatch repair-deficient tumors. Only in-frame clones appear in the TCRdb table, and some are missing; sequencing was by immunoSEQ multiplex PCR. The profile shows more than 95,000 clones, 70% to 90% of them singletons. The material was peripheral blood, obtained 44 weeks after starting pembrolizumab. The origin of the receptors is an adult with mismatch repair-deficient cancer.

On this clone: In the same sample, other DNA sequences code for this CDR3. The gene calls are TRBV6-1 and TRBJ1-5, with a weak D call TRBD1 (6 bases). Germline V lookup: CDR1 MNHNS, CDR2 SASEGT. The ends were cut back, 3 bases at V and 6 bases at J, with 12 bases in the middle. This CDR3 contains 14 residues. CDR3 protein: CASSDSGGGQPQHF. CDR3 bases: TGTGCCAGCAGTGACTCGGGGGGCGGTCAGCCCCAGCATTTT.

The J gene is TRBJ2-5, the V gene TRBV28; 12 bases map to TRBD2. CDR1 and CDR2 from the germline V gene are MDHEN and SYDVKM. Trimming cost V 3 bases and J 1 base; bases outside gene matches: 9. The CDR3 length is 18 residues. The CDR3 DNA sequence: TGTGCCAGCAGTTTTGGGCCCAGACTAGCGGGAGCCCAAGAGACCCAGTACTTC. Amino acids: CASSFGPRLAGAQETQYF.

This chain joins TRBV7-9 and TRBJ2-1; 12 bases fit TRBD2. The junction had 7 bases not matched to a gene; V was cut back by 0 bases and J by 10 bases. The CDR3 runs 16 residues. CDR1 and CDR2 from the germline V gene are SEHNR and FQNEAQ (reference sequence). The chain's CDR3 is CASSLARRLAGEEQFF. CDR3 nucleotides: TGTGCCAGCAGCTTAGCGCGGAGACTAGCGGGAGAGGAGCAGTTCTTC.

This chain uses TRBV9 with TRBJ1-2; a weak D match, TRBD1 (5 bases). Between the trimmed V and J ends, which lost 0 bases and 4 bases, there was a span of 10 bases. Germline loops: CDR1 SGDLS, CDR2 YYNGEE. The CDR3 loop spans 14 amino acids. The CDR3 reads CASSVVPGSYGYTF. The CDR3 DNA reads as TGTGCCAGCAGCGTAGTTCCAGGGTCCTATGGCTACACCTTC.

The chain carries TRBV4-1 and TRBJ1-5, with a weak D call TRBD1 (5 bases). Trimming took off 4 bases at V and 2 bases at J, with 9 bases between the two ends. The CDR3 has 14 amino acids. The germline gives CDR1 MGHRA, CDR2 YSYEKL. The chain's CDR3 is CASSLGGGNQPQHF. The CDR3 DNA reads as TGCGCCAGCAGCCTTGGAGGGGGCAATCAGCCCCAGCATTTT.

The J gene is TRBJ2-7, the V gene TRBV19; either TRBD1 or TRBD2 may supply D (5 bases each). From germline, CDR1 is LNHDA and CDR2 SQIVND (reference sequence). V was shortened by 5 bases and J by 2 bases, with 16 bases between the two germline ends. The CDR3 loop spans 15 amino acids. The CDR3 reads CASSVSGTAPYEQYF. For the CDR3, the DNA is TGTGCCAGTAGTGTTTCCGGGACCGCTCCCTACGAGCAGTACTTC.

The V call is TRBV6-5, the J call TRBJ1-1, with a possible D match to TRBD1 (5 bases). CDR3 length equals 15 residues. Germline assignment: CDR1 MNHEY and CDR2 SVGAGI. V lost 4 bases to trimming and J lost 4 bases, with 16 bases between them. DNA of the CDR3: TGTGCCAGCAGTTCCCCGGGACTTCGGGGCACTGAAGCTTTCTTT. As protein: CASSSPGLRGTEAFF.

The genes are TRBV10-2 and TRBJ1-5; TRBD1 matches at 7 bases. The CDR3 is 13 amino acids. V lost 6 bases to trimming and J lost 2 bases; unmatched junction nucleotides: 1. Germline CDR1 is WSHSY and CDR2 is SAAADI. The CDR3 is CASSGTGNQPQHF. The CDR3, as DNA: TGCGCCAGCAGCGGGACAGGCAATCAGCCCCAGCATTTT.

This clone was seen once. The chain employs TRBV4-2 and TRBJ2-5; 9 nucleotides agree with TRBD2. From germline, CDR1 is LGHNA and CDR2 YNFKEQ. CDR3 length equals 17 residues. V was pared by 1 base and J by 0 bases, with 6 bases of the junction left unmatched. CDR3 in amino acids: CASSQVRTSEYQETQYF. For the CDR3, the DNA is TGTGCCAGCAGCCAAGTGCGGACTAGCGAGTACCAAGAGACCCAGTACTTC.

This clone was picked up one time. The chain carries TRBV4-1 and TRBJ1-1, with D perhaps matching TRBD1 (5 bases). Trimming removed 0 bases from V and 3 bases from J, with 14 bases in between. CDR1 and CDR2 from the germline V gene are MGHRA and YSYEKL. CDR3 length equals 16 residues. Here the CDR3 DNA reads TGCGCCAGCAGCCAAGAAAAGCGAAAGGGGCACACTGAAGCTTTCTTT. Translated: CASSQEKRKGHTEAFF.

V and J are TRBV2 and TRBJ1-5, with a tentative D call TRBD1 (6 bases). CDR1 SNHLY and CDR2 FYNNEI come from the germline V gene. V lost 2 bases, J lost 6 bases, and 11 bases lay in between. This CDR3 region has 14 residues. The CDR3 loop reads CASSERRGVQPQHF. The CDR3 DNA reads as TGTGCCAGCAGTGAACGTAGGGGGGTTCAGCCCCAGCATTTT.

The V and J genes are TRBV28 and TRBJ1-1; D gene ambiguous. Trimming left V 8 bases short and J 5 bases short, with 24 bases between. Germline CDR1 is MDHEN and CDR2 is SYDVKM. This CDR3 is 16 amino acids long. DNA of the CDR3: TGTGCCAGCGCGAATCGGGAGGGTCGAGGCTTTACTGAAGCTTTCTTT. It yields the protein CASANREGRGFTEAFF.

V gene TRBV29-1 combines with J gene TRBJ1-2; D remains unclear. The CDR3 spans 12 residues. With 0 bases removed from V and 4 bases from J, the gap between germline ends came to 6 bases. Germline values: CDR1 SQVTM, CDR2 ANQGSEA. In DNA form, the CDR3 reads TGCAGCGTTGAAGACAGGTCCTATGGCTACACCTTC. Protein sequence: CSVEDRSYGYTF. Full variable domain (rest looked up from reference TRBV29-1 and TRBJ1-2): SAVISQKPSRDICQRGTSLTIQCQVDSQVTMMFWYRQQPGQSLTLIATANQGSEATYESGFVIDKFPISRPNLTFSTLTVSNMSPEDSSIYLCSVEDRSYGYTFGSGTRLTVV.

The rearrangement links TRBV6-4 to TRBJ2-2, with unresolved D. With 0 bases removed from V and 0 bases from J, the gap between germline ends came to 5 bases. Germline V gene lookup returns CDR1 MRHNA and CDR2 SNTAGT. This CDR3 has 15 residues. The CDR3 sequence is CASSDSNSNTGELFF. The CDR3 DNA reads TGTGCCAGCAGTGACTCGAACTCGAACACCGGGGAGCTGTTTTTT.

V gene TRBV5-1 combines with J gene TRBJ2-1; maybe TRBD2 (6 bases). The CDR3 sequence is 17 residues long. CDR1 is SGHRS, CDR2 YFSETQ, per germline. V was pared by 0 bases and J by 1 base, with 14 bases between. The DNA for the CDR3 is TGCGCCAGCAGCTTGGCCGGAACGCGGGGATCCTACAATGAGCAGTTCTTC. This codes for CASSLAGTRGSYNEQFF.

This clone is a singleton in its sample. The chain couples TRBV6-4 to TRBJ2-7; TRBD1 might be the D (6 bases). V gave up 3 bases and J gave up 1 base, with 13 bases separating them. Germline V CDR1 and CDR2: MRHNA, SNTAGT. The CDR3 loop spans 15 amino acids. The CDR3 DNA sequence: TGTGCCAGCAGTGAATCAGGGACATTGTCCTACGAGCAGTACTTC. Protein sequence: CASSESGTLSYEQYF.

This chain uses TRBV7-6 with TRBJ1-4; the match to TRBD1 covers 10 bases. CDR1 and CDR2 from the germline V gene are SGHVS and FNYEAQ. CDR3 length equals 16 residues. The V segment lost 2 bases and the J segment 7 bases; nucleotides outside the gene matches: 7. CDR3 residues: CASSLRDRGFREKLFF. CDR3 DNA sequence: TGTGCCAGCAGCTTACGGGACAGGGGATTCCGTGAAAAACTGTTTTTT.

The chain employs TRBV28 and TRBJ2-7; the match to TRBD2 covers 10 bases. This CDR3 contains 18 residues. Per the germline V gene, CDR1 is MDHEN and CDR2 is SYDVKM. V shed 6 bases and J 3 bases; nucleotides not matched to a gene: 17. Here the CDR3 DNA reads TGTGCCAGCAGCCCAGCCCTTCTAGCGGGAGATGGGCTCTACGAGCAGTACTTC. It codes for CASSPALLAGDGLYEQYF.

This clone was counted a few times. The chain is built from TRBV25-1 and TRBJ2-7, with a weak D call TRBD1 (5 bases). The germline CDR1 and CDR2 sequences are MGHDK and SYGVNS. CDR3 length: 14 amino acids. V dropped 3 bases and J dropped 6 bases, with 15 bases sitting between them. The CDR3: CASSDMAQGSEQYF. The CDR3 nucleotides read TGTGCCAGCAGTGACATGGCTCAGGGAAGCGAGCAGTACTTC.

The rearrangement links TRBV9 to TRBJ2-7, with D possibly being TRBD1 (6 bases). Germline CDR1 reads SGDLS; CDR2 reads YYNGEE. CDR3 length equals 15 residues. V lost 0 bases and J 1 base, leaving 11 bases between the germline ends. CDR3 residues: CASSVDWQGSYEQYF. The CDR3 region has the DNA TGTGCCAGCAGCGTAGATTGGCAGGGGTCCTACGAGCAGTACTTC. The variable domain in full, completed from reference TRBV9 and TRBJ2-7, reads DSGVTQTPKHLITATGQRVTLRCSPRSGDLSVYWYQQSLDQGLQFLIQYYNGEERAKGNILERFSAQQFPDLHSELNLSSLELGDSALYFCASSVDWQGSYEQYFGPGTRLTVT.

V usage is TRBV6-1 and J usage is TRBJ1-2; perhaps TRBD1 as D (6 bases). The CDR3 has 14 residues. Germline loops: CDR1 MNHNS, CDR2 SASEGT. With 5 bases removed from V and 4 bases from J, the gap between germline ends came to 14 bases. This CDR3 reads CASSLQTGAYGYTF. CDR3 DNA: TGTGCCAGCAGTCTCCAGACAGGCGCCTATGGCTACACCTTC.

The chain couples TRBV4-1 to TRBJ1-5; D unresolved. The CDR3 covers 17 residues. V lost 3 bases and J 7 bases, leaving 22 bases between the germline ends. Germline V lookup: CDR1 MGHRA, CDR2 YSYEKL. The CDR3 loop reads CASSQEPSGNSRQPQHF. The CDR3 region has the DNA TGCGCCAGCAGCCAGGAGCCCTCGGGGAACTCTAGACAGCCCCAGCATTTT.

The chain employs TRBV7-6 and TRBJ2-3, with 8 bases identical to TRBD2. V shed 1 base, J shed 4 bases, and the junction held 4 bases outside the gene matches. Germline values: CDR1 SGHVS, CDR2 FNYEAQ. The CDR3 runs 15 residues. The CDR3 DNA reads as TGTGCCAGCAGCTTAGAAGCGGGAGTGCCAGATACGCAGTATTTT. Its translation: CASSLEAGVPDTQYF.

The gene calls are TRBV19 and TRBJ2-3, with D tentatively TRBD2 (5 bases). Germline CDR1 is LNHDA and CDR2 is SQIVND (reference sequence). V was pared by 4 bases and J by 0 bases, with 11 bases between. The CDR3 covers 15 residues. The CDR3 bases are TGTGCCAGTAGTAACGAGGGATGGAGCACAGATACGCAGTATTTT. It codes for CASSNEGWSTDTQYF. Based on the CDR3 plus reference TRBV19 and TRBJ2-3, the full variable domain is DGGITQSPKYLFRKEGQNVTLSCEQNLNHDAMYWYRQDPGQGLRLIYYSQIVNDFQKGDIAEGYSVSREKKESFPLTVTSAQKNPTAFYLCASSNEGWSTDTQYFGPGTRLTVL.

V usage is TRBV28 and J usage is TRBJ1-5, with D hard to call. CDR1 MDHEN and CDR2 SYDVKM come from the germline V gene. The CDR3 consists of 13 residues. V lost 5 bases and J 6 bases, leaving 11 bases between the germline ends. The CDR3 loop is CASSGPEPQPQHF. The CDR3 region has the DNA TGTGCCAGCAGTGGACCTGAGCCTCAGCCCCAGCATTTT. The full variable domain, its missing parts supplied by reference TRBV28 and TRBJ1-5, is DVKVTQSSRYLVKRTGEKVFLECVQDMDHENMFWYRQDPGLGLRLIYFSYDVKMKEKGDIPEGYSVSREKKERFSLILESASTNQTSMYLCASSGPEPQPQHFGDGTRLSIL.

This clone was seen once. Here the CDR3 DNA reads TGTGCCAGCAGTTTACTGACAGGGTCCTACGAGCAGTACTTC. This translates into CASSLLTGSYEQYF. The J gene is TRBJ2-7, the V gene TRBV27, with 7 positions matching TRBD1. The germline V gene has CDR1 MNHEY and CDR2 SMNVEV (reference sequence). The CDR3 runs 14 residues. With V trimmed by 2 bases and J by 1 base, 2 bases remained unmatched.